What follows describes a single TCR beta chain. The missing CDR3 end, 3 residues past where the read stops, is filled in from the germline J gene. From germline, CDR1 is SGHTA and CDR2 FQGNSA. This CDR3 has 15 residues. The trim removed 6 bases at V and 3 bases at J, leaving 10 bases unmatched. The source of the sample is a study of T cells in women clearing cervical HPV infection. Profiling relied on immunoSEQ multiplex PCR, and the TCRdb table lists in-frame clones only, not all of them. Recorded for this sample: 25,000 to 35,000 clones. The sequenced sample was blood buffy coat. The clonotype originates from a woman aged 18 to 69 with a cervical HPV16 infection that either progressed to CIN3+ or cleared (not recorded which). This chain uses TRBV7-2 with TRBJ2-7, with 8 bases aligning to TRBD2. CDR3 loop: CASRISAGVVYEQYF. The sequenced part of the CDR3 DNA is TGTGCCAGCAGAATATCAGCGGGAGTCGTCTACGAG.